These T cell receptor beta chains were read from a single sample in a study of blood T cell repertoires in COVID-19. The protocol was immunoSEQ multiplex PCR, while the TCRdb copy is restricted to in-frame clones and leaves out a portion. The repertoire holds under 200,000 clones, with more than 75% as singletons. The source material was peripheral blood. All receptors come from a man between 18 and 29 years old with active or convalescent COVID-19. Each CDR3 is given with its conserved first and last residue. D genes are given only for firm matches. Where a row states a size, it is once, few, many or the class of an expanded clone; other rows omit it.

V gene,D gene,clone size,J gene,CDR3 DNA,CDR3 protein
TRBV29-1,TRBD1,few,TRBJ2-2,TGCAGCGGAGGACAGGGGACCGGGGAGCTGTTTTTT,CSGGQGTGELFF
TRBV5-5,TRBD1,NA,TRBJ1-5,TGTGCCAGCAGCTTGGGACAGGGGTATCAGCCCCAGCATTTT,CASSLGQGYQPQHF
TRBV2,TRBD1,NA,TRBJ2-4,TGTGCCAGCGGGGGACAGGGCGCTCACATTCAGTACTTC,CASGGQGAHIQYF
TRBV10-3,TRBD1,NA,TRBJ1-2,TGTGCCATCAGTGAGTCGGGACAGTCAGGCTACACCTTC,CAISESGQSGYTF
TRBV7-2,NA,NA,TRBJ1-5,TGTGCCAGCAGCTTAGAGGGGGGGAATCAGCCCCAGCATTTT,CASSLEGGNQPQHF
TRBV5-4,TRBD1,NA,TRBJ1-6,TGTGCCAGCAGCTTGGCCGGGACAGGGGTTTCACCCCTCCACTTT,CASSLAGTGVSPLHF
TRBV6-6,NA,NA,TRBJ2-1,TGTGCCAGCAGTGGGGCGGATCTGTACAATGAGCAGTTCTTC,CASSGADLYNEQFF
TRBV14,NA,NA,TRBJ2-3,TGTGCCAGCAGCCGGTCTGCGGGGTTAGCAGATACGCAGTATTTT,CASSRSAGLADTQYF
TRBV20-1,TRBD1,NA,TRBJ1-1,TGCAGTGCTCCAGGGGGGACTGAAGCTTTCTTT,CSAPGGTEAFF
TRBV12-3/TRBV12-4,NA,NA,TRBJ2-1,TGTGCCAGCAGATCTGACAGCGATGAGCAGTTCTTC,CASRSDSDEQFF
TRBV6-5,NA,once,TRBJ1-3,TGTGCCAGCAGTTACTCGTCGGGAACAACTGGAAACACCATATATTTT,CASSYSSGTTGNTIYF
TRBV7-6,TRBD2,NA,TRBJ2-7,TGTGCCAGCAGCTTTCATCCGGGACTAGCGGGACCCGAGGGCGGGCAGTACTTC,CASSFHPGLAGPEGGQYF
TRBV11-3,TRBD1,NA,TRBJ2-7,TGTGCCAGCAGCTCCAGACAGGGGAACTCCTACGAGCAGTACTTC,CASSSRQGNSYEQYF
TRBV28,NA,NA,TRBJ1-5,TGTGCCAGCAGTAGTAGCGGACGTAGCAATCAGCCCCAGCATTTT,CASSSSGRSNQPQHF
TRBV11-3,NA,NA,TRBJ2-2,TGTGCCAGCAGCGCACGGCGGGGGAACACCGGGGAGCTGTTTTTT,CASSARRGNTGELFF
TRBV29-1,NA,NA,TRBJ2-5,TGCAGCGTGCAGACAGGCCAAGAGACCCAGTACTTC,CSVQTGQETQYF
TRBV29-1,NA,NA,TRBJ1-2,TGCAGCGTTGAAGATGGAGCTGGGTATGGCTACACCTTC,CSVEDGAGYGYTF
TRBV2,TRBD1,NA,TRBJ2-1,TGTGCCAGCTTCCGGGACAGGGAAGATGGCATCTGGGCGTCTAATGAGCAGTTCTTC,CASFRDREDGIWASNEQFF
TRBV3-1/TRBV3-2,NA,NA,TRBJ1-1,TGTGCCAGCAGCCAAGTCAGTGGACACCGATCAGGGACTGAAGCTTTCTTT,CASSQVSGHRSGTEAFF
TRBV4-3,NA,NA,TRBJ1-3,TGCGCCAGCAGCCAAGCGCCGGGCTCTGGAAACACCATATATTTT,CASSQAPGSGNTIYF
TRBV5-6,TRBD1,NA,TRBJ1-1,TGTGCCAGCAGAACCGGGACAGGGGTAACTGAAGCTTTCTTT,CASRTGTGVTEAFF
TRBV6-5,NA,NA,TRBJ1-2,TGTGCCAGCAGTTACCAGGGAATAGGTGGCTACACCTTC,CASSYQGIGGYTF
TRBV5-4,TRBD1,NA,TRBJ1-2,TGTGCCAGCAGCTTGGGGGACAGAGATAACTATGGCTACACCTTC,CASSLGDRDNYGYTF
TRBV10-2,NA,NA,TRBJ1-1,TGCGCGGCTGGGGAGGGGAGGGCAAACACTGAAGCTTTCTTT,CAAGEGRANTEAFF
TRBV7-8,TRBD2,NA,TRBJ2-7,TGTGCCAGCAGCTTAGCGGCGCTAGCGGATTCCCACGAGCAGTACTTC,CASSLAALADSHEQYF
TRBV7-9,NA,few,TRBJ1-5,TGTGCCAGCAGCGAGGGTCTCCATAGCAATCAGCCCCAGCATTTT,CASSEGLHSNQPQHF
TRBV2,NA,NA,TRBJ2-7,TGTGCCAGCAGTGAACCCCCGGGATACGAGCAGTACTTC,CASSEPPGYEQYF
TRBV11-3,NA,NA,TRBJ2-1,TGTGCCAGCAGCGCTCTGGAGTCATACTCCTACAATGAGCAGTTCTTC,CASSALESYSYNEQFF
TRBV2,NA,NA,TRBJ2-1,TGTGCCAGCATGAGAGGGCGCGGTGAGCAGTTCTTC,CASMRGRGEQFF
TRBV9,TRBD1,once,TRBJ2-1,TGTGCCAGCAGCGTAGAGGGGACAGCTTTGGGGCAGTTCTTC,CASSVEGTALGQFF
TRBV12-3/TRBV12-4,NA,NA,TRBJ2-1,TGTGCCAGCTCGGTCCCAGGCTACAATGAGCAGTTCTTC,CASSVPGYNEQFF
TRBV5-5,NA,NA,TRBJ1-1,TGTGCCAGCAGCTTGAACGACCGGGGCGGGGACCGGTTAACTGAAGCTTTCTTT,CASSLNDRGGDRLTEAFF
TRBV6-4,NA,NA,TRBJ2-3,TGTGCCAGCCGGCGGGCATTCACAGATACGCAGTATTTT,CASRRAFTDTQYF
TRBV27,NA,NA,TRBJ2-1,TGTGCCAGCAGCCCTTCGAGGGCCAATGAGCAGTTCTTC,CASSPSRANEQFF
TRBV7-2,NA,NA,TRBJ2-4,TGTGCCAGCAGCTTAAACCGTATACTAGCCAAAAACATTCAGTACTTC,CASSLNRILAKNIQYF
TRBV21-1,NA,few,TRBJ1-3,TGTGCCAGCAGCCCTTGGAGGGCTCGAGGGACCCCTGGGAACACCATATATTTT,CASSPWRARGTPGNTIYF
TRBV24-1,NA,NA,TRBJ2-5,TGTGCCACCAGTGATTTTTCCGGGTACCAAGAGACCCAGTACTTC,CATSDFSGYQETQYF
TRBV7-8,TRBD1,NA,TRBJ1-1,TGTGCCAGCAGCTCGTACACAGGGGGCTATGCTGAAGCTTTCTTT,CASSSYTGGYAEAFF
TRBV14,TRBD1,NA,TRBJ1-1,TGTGCCAGCAGCCAAGAGACAGGGCGAGCTTTCTTT,CASSQETGRAFF
TRBV7-9,NA,once,TRBJ1-1,TGTGCCAGCAGCTTAGGGCGGGAAGCTTTCTTT,CASSLGREAFF
TRBV15,TRBD1,NA,TRBJ2-2,TGTGCCACCAGCAGAGAAGGACAGGGGGCCGGGGAGCTGTTTTTT,CATSREGQGAGELFF
TRBV7-9,TRBD1,NA,TRBJ1-1,TGTGCCAGCCAACAGGGGCCGAACACTGAAGCTTTCTTT,CASQQGPNTEAFF
TRBV7-6,TRBD2,NA,TRBJ2-3,TGTGCCAGCAGCGTCGGGGGGCCTAGCGGGCCCCCGCAGTATTTT,CASSVGGPSGPPQYF
TRBV19,NA,NA,TRBJ1-1,TGTGCCAGTAGTATAGTTACGGGGTGGAGTCCTGAAGCTTTCTTT,CASSIVTGWSPEAFF
TRBV6-2/TRBV6-3,TRBD1,once,TRBJ1-1,TGTGCCAGCAGCTGGGGACAGGGACGAGCTTTCTTT,CASSWGQGRAFF
TRBV6-5,TRBD1,NA,TRBJ1-1,TGTGCCAGCAGCCGGACAGGGGGCACTGAAGCTTTCTTT,CASSRTGGTEAFF
TRBV15,NA,NA,TRBJ2-1,TGTGCCACCAGCAGAGTCAGAACACAGGGCCAGCAGTTCTTC,CATSRVRTQGQQFF
TRBV24-1,NA,NA,TRBJ1-5,TGTGCCACCAGTGAATCCGACAGGCAATACCCCTATAGCAATCAGCCCCAGCATTTT,CATSESDRQYPYSNQPQHF
TRBV9,NA,NA,TRBJ2-2,TGTGCCAGCAGCGTAGACGGGTGGTCTCACACCGGGGAGCTGTTTTTT,CASSVDGWSHTGELFF
TRBV19,TRBD1,NA,TRBJ1-2,TGTGCCAGTAGTATGAAAGGGACAGGGCGAGGCTACACCTTC,CASSMKGTGRGYTF
TRBV18,NA,once,TRBJ2-4,TGTGCCAGCTCACCGGGGCAGGGGGCCAAAAACATTCAGTACTTC,CASSPGQGAKNIQYF
TRBV10-3,TRBD1,NA,TRBJ2-7,TGTGCCATCGGGGACAGGACCCCCTACGAGCAGTACTTC,CAIGDRTPYEQYF
TRBV4-2,NA,once,TRBJ1-1,TGTGCCAGCAGCCAAGAAGAGGGCGGAGCTTTCTTT,CASSQEEGGAFF
TRBV3-1/TRBV3-2,NA,NA,TRBJ2-2,TGTGCCAGCAGCCAAGTGGGCAGGGCCTCGAACACCGGGGAGCTGTTTTTT,CASSQVGRASNTGELFF
TRBV24-1,NA,NA,TRBJ2-7,TGTGCCACCAGTGGTCAGGGAACCCACGAGCAGTACTTC,CATSGQGTHEQYF
TRBV2,NA,NA,TRBJ1-1,TGTGCCAGCGGAGGGGCAAACACTGAAGCTTTCTTT,CASGGANTEAFF
TRBV12-3/TRBV12-4,NA,NA,TRBJ2-3,TGTGCCAGCAGTTTTTATCCGGATACGCAGTATTTT,CASSFYPDTQYF
TRBV7-9,TRBD1,once,TRBJ2-7,TGTGCCAGCAGCTTCTCGGACAGGGGCACTTGGGGACTATTCTACGAGCAGTACTTC,CASSFSDRGTWGLFYEQYF
TRBV25-1,NA,NA,TRBJ1-2,TGTGCCAGCAGTCGCCTGGGAGGGGGCTACACCTTC,CASSRLGGGYTF